The rows below give T cell receptor beta chains drawn from one sample of a study of T cell responses to AZD1222 COVID-19 vaccine. Produced via immunoSEQ multiplex PCR; TCRdb's table is partial and in-frame only. This repertoire shows fewer than 150,000 clones, under 95% found once; its top ten account for more than 2.5%. The source material was peripheral blood, sampled on day 0 of AZD1222 vaccination. The receptors here all came from an adult in good health. Each CDR3 is given with its conserved first and last residue. The order of the fields is J gene, clone size, V gene, D gene, CDR3 protein, CDR3 DNA. A D gene is named only where the DNA matches it firmly. Where a row states a size, it is once, few, many or the class of an expanded clone; other rows omit it.

TRBJ1-1 NA TRBV27 TRBD1 CASSLGQAPAFF TGTGCCAGCAGTCTAGGACAGGCCCCAGCTTTCTTT
TRBJ1-2 NA TRBV9 NA CASSVAGSFNYGYTF TGTGCCAGCAGCGTAGCTGGGTCCTTTAACTATGGCTACACCTTC
TRBJ1-4 NA TRBV11-2 TRBD1 CASSALQGALNEKLFF TGTGCCAGCAGCGCGTTACAGGGGGCGCTTAATGAAAAACTGTTTTTT
TRBJ1-2 NA TRBV28 TRBD1 CASSEAGPGPGGSYGYTF TGTGCCAGCAGTGAAGCCGGACCGGGACCAGGGGGGTCCTATGGCTACACCTTC
TRBJ2-1 NA TRBV4-3 NA CASSQDRAVRQFF TGCGCCAGCAGCCAAGATCGAGCCGTGAGGCAGTTCTTC
TRBJ2-5 NA TRBV19 NA CASSRTPQETQYF TGTGCCAGTAGTAGGACACCACAAGAGACCCAGTACTTC
TRBJ1-1 NA TRBV5-1 TRBD1 CASSSGQGVGNTEAFF TGCGCCAGCAGCTCGGGACAGGGCGTGGGGAACACTGAAGCTTTCTTT
TRBJ1-4 NA TRBV3-1/TRBV3-2 TRBD1 CASSQEVGQNEKLFF TGTGCCAGCAGCCAAGAAGTGGGACAGAATGAAAAACTGTTTTTT
TRBJ2-3 NA TRBV29-1 TRBD2 CSVDGLAGARTQYF TGCAGCGTTGATGGACTAGCGGGAGCTCGTACGCAGTATTTT
TRBJ1-2 NA TRBV6-5 NA CASNLRPAYGYTF TGTGCCAGCAACCTCAGACCTGCCTACGGCTACACCTTC
TRBJ2-7 once TRBV4-1 TRBD2 CASSGLGLAGTGEQYF TGCGCCAGCAGCGGACTGGGACTAGCGGGGACTGGCGAGCAGTACTTC
TRBJ1-6 NA TRBV15 NA CATRGEGNSPLHF TGTGCCACCAGAGGAGAAGGGAATTCACCCCTCCACTTT
TRBJ1-6 NA TRBV9 NA CASSVDGTSSLHF TGTGCCAGCAGCGTGGACGGCACGAGCTCCCTCCACTTT
TRBJ2-7 NA TRBV28 TRBD2 CASSGLAGRDEQYF TGTGCCAGCAGCGGGCTAGCGGGAAGGGACGAGCAGTACTTC
TRBJ1-4 NA TRBV5-8 NA CASSLYRQAREKLFF TGTGCCAGCAGCTTATATCGACAGGCGAGAGAAAAACTGTTTTTT
TRBJ2-7 NA TRBV10-2 NA CASSGSTNGGYEQYF TGCGCCAGCAGTGGTAGCACAAACGGAGGCTACGAGCAGTACTTC
TRBJ2-1 once TRBV29-1 NA CSGGQDRSVEQFF TGCAGCGGGGGTCAGGACAGATCGGTTGAGCAGTTCTTC
TRBJ2-5 NA TRBV18 NA CASSPALRDGETQYF TGTGCCAGCTCTCCTGCATTAAGGGATGGAGAGACCCAGTACTTC
TRBJ2-5 NA TRBV7-2 NA CASSLQVWGTQYF TGTGCCAGCAGCTTACAGGTCTGGGGGACCCAGTACTTC
TRBJ2-7 NA TRBV27 TRBD2 CASSPGLAAYEQYF TGTGCCAGCAGTCCCGGACTAGCGGCCTACGAGCAGTACTTC
TRBJ2-3 NA TRBV5-1 NA CASSFGAGSTDTQYF TGCGCCAGCAGCTTCGGGGCGGGGAGCACAGATACGCAGTATTTT
TRBJ1-1 NA TRBV19 TRBD1 CASSIGTGGTEAFF TGTGCCAGTAGTATCGGGACAGGGGGCACTGAAGCTTTCTTT
TRBJ1-3 NA TRBV5-8 NA CASSLPLSGNTIYF TGTGCCAGCAGCTTGCCGCTCTCTGGAAACACCATATATTTT
TRBJ2-5 NA TRBV11-3 TRBD2 CASSAAGGMGETQYF TGTGCCAGCAGCGCGGCGGGGGGGATGGGAGAGACCCAGTACTTC
TRBJ1-6 NA TRBV11-2 NA CASSFYRVVSYNSPLHF TGTGCCAGCAGCTTTTACAGGGTAGTATCCTATAATTCACCCCTCCACTTT
TRBJ1-1 NA TRBV4-1 NA CASSPLRAANTEAFF TGCGCCAGCAGCCCTCTCAGGGCCGCGAACACTGAAGCTTTCTTT
TRBJ1-1 NA TRBV11-2 NA CASTTHSGRGEAFF TGTGCCAGCACCACTCACTCCGGGCGTGGAGAAGCTTTCTTT
TRBJ2-5 NA TRBV28 NA CASSRLDEETQYF TGTGCCAGCAGTAGGCTTGATGAGGAGACCCAGTACTTC
TRBJ1-6 NA TRBV2 TRBD1 CASSPGTGLSSPLHF TGTGCCAGCAGCCCCGGGACAGGGCTTAGTTCACCCCTCCACTTT
TRBJ2-2 NA TRBV7-9 NA CASSYNRETGELFF TGTGCCAGCAGCTATAACAGGGAGACCGGGGAGCTGTTTTTT
TRBJ1-2 once TRBV6-1 TRBD1 CASSEKRRTGDGYTF TGTGCCAGCAGTGAAAAGCGCCGGACAGGGGATGGCTACACCTTC
TRBJ2-5 NA TRBV27 NA CASSSRARKGETQYF TGTGCCAGCAGTTCCCGGGCCCGTAAGGGAGAGACCCAGTACTTC
TRBJ1-6 NA TRBV25-1 NA CASSRVGGTYNSPLHF TGTGCCAGCAGTCGCGTGGGGGGGACCTATAATTCACCCCTCCACTTT
TRBJ2-5 once TRBV24-1 TRBD1 CATSEPGTGAQETQYF TGTGCCACCAGTGAGCCAGGGACAGGAGCTCAAGAGACCCAGTACTTC
TRBJ1-2 once TRBV3-1/TRBV3-2 NA CASSQGLEGGYTF TGTGCCAGCAGCCAAGGGTTAGAAGGGGGCTACACCTTC
TRBJ1-1 once TRBV9 NA CASSRGVF TGTGCCAGCAGTAGGGGCGTCTTT
TRBJ2-5 NA TRBV28 NA CASTFGPRETQYF TGTGCCAGCACTTTCGGGCCCCGAGAGACCCAGTACTTC
TRBJ1-2 NA TRBV2 TRBD1 CASFFLDRGAFLGYTF TGTGCCAGTTTCTTTCTCGACAGGGGAGCATTTCTCGGCTACACCTTC
TRBJ2-2 NA TRBV4-3 TRBD2 CPTRRPSSGKDTGELFF TGCCCCACCCGCCGCCCCTCCAGCGGGAAGGACACCGGGGAGCTGTTTTTT
TRBJ1-2 NA TRBV18 TRBD1 CASSHPDRPSYGYTF TGTGCCAGCTCTCATCCGGACAGGCCTTCCTATGGCTACACCTTC
TRBJ1-5 NA TRBV15 NA CATSRERLRQPQHF TGTGCCACCAGCAGAGAAAGGCTCCGTCAGCCCCAGCATTTT
TRBJ2-7 medium-sized TRBV11-2 TRBD1 CASSFDVGTGSYEQYF TGTGCCAGCAGCTTCGACGTGGGGACAGGATCCTACGAGCAGTACTTC